The source of this T cell receptor (beta chain) is a study of cytomegalovirus exposure and HLA in healthy donors. Method: immunoSEQ multiplex PCR; TCRdb's copy keeps in-frame clones and lacks some. There are about 180,000 clones in the sample; about 89% occur only once, and less than 3% lies in the top ten. V lost 7 bases, J lost 3 bases, and 7 bases lay in between. CDR3 length: 13 amino acids. Germline loops: CDR1 MNHEY, CDR2 SMNVEV (reference sequence). This clonotype was sampled from a man younger than 35 in good health and CMV-seropositive. The V call is TRBV27, the J call TRBJ1-6; no clear D gene. Sequenced sample: PBMCs. The DNA of the CDR3 is TGTGCCAGCACAACAGACTATAATTCACCCCTCCACTTT. Translating gives CASTTDYNSPLHF.